Included here is one T cell receptor beta chain sequence, with context. Its antigen is unknown. V shed 0 bases and J 8 bases; nucleotides not matched to a gene: 7. Germline values: CDR1 LGHNA, CDR2 YSLEER. This CDR3 contains 17 residues. TCRdb reprocessed the RT-PCR reads via MiXCR and lists one record per CDR3 protein. The table shows about 520,000 distinct CDR3 sequences, with under 8.5% occurring only once. The data stem from a study of response to subunit inactivated influenza vaccine. Findings and limits, study-wide: Only a handful of new T cells, the authors suggested, are recruited with each seasonal influenza vaccination.

Sequences were derived from PBMCs from blood, sampled less than 30 months after vaccination. This TCR was sampled from a man aged 50-75 years who received an inactivated influenza vaccine. The V call is TRBV4-3, the J call TRBJ2-3, with 14 bases aligning to TRBD2. CDR3: CASSQDGTSGRHVTQYF. CDR3 nucleotide sequence: TGCGCCAGCAGCCAAGATGGGACTAGCGGGAGACACGTTACGCAGTATTTT.